This TCR beta chain was documented in a study of immune characterization of retroperitoneal liposarcoma. Within the sample, this clonotype is medium-sized. Via MiXCR, TCRdb re-called the PCR reads, giving one row per CDR3 protein. The sample lists 2,000 to 3,000 distinct CDR3 sequences, approximately 35% occurring once. Looked up from germline, CDR1 is MNHNS and CDR2 is SASEGT. The CDR3 spans 13 residues. The ends were cut back, 8 bases at V and 5 bases at J, with 13 bases in the middle. The specimen sequenced was tumor tissue. This chain connects TRBV6-1 to TRBJ2-1; tentatively, D is TRBD1 (5 bases). The receptor was isolated from a male donor with retroperitoneal liposarcoma. CDR3 residues: CASGSGPHNEQFF. CDR3 DNA: TGTGCCAGCGGATCAGGGCCACACAATGAGCAGTTCTTC.